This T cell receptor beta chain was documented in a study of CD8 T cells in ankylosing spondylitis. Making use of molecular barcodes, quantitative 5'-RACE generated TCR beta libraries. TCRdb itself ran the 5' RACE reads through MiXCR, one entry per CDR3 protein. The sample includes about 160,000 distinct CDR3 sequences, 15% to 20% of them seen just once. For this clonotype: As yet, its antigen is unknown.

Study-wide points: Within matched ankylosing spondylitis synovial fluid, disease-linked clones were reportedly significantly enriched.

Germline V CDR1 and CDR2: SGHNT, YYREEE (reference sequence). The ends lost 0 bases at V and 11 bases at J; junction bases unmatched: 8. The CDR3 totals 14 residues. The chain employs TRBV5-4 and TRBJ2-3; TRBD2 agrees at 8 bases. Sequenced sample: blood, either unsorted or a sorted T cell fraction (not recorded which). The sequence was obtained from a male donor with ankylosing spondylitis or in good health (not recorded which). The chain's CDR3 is CASSLDPGLGGQYF. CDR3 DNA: TGTGCCAGCAGCTTGGATCCGGGACTAGGCGGGCAGTATTTT.